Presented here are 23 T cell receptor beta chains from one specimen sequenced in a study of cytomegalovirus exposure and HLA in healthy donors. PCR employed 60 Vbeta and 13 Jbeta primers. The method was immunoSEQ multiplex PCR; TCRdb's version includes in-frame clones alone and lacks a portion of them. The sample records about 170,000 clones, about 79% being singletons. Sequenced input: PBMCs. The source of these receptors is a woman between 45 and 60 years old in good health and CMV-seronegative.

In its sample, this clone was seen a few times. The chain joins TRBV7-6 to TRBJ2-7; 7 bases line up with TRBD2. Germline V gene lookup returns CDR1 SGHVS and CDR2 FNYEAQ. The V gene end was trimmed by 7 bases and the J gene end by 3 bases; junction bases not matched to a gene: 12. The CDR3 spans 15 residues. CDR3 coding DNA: TGTGCCAGCACCCAAGGGTACAGCGGGGACTACGAGCAGTACTTC. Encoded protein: CASTQGYSGDYEQYF.

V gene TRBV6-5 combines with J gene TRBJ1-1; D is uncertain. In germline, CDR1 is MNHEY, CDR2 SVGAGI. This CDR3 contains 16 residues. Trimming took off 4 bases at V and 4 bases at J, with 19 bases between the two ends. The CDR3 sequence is CASSSTPGGGSTEAFF. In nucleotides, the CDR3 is TGTGCCAGCAGTTCTACCCCGGGAGGAGGAAGCACTGAAGCTTTCTTT.

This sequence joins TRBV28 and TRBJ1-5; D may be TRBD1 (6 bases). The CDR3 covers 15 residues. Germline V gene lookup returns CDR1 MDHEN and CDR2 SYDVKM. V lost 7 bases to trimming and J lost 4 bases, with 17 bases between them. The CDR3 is CASTGGGLENQPQHF. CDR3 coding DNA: TGTGCCAGCACCGGTGGGGGCTTGGAGAATCAGCCCCAGCATTTT. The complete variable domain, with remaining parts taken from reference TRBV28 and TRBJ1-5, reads DVKVTQSSRYLVKRTGEKVFLECVQDMDHENMFWYRQDPGLGLRLIYFSYDVKMKEKGDIPEGYSVSREKKERFSLILESASTNQTSMYLCASTGGGLENQPQHFGDGTRLSIL.

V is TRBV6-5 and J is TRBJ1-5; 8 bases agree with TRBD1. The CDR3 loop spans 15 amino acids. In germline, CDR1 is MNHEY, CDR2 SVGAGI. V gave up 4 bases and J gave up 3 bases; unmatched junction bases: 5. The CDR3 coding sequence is TGTGCCAGCAGTTCCGGGACAGGTTACAATCAGCCCCAGCATTTT. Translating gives CASSSGTGYNQPQHF.

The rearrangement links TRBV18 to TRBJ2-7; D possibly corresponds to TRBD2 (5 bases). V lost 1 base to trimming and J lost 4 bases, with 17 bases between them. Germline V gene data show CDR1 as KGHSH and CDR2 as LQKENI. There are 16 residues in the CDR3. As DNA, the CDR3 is TGTGCCAGCTCACCACAACCCCCACGGGATGGTTACGAGCAGTACTTC. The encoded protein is CASSPQPPRDGYEQYF.

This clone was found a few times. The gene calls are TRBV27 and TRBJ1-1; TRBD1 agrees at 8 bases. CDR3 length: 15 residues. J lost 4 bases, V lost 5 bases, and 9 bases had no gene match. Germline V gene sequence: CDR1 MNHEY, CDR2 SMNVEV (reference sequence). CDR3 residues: CASSAQGALGTEAFF. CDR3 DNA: TGTGCCAGCAGTGCCCAGGGGGCGCTGGGCACTGAAGCTTTCTTT.

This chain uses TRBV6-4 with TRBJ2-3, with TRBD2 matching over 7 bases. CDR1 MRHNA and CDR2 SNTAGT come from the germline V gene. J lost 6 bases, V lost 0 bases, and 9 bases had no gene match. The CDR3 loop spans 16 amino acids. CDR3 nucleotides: TGTGCCAGCAGTGACTCGATGATCGGGGGGTCGGATACGCAGTATTTT. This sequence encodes CASSDSMIGGSDTQYF.

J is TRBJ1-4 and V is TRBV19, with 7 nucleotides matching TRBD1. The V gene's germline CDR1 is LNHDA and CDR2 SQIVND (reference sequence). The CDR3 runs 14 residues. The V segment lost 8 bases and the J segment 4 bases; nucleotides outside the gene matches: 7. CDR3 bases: TGTGCCAGTTTCTCGACAGGGTTTAATGAAAAACTGTTTTTT. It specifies CASFSTGFNEKLFF.

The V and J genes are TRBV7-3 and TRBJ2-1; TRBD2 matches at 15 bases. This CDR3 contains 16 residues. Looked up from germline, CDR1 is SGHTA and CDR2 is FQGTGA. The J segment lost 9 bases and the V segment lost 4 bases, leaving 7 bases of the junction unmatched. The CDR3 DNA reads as TGTGCCAGCAGCTCGCCGGGACTAGCGGGAGGTGGTGAGCAGTTCTTC. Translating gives CASSSPGLAGGGEQFF.

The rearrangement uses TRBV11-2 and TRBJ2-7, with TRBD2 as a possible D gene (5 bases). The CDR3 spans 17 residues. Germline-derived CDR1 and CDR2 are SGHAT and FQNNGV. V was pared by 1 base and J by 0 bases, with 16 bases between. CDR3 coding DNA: TGTGCCAGCAGCTTAGTAGGCACCCTCGGGGTCTCCTACGAGCAGTACTTC. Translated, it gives CASSLVGTLGVSYEQYF.

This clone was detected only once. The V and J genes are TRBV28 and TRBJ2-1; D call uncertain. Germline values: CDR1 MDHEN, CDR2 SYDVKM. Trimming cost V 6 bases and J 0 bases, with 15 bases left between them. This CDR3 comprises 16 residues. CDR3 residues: CASSHRRTSSYNEQFF. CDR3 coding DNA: TGTGCCAGCAGCCACCGCCGCACCAGCTCCTACAATGAGCAGTTCTTC.

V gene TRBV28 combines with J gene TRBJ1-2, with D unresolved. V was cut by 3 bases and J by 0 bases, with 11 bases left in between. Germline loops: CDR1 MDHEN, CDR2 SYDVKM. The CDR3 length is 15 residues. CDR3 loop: CASSFGPEANYGYTF. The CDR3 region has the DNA TGTGCCAGCAGTTTCGGCCCGGAGGCTAACTATGGCTACACCTTC.

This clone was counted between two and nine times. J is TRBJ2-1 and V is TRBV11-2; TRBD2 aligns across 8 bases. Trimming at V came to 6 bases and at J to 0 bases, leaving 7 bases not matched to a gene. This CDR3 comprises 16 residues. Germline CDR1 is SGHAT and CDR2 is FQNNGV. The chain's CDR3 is CASRGAGASSYNEQFF. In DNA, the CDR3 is TGTGCCAGCAGGGGAGCGGGGGCGAGCTCCTACAATGAGCAGTTCTTC.

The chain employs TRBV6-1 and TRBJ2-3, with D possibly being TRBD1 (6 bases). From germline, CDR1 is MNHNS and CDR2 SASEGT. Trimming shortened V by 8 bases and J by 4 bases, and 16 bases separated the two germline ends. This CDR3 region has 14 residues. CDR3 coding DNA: TGTGCCAGCTCAGGGGTGGGGTCGGCAGATACGCAGTATTTT. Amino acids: CASSGVGSADTQYF.

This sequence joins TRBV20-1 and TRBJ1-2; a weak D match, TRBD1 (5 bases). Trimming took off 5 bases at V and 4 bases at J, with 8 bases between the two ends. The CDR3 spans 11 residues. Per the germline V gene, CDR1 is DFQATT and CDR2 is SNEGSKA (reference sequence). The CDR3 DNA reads TGCAGTGCTGGGGGGAGCTATGGCTACACCTTC. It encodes CSAGGSYGYTF.

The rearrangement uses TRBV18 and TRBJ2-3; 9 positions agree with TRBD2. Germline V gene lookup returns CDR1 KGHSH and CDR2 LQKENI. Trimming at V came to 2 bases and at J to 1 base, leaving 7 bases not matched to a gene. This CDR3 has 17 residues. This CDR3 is CASSPYASGIGTDTQYF. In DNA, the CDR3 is TGTGCCAGCTCACCATATGCTAGCGGGATCGGCACAGATACGCAGTATTTT.

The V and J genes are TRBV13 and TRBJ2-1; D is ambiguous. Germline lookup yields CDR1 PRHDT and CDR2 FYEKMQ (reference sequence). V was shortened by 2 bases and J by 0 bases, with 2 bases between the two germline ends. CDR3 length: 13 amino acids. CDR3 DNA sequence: TGTGCCAGCAGCTTATACTCCTACAATGAGCAGTTCTTC. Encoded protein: CASSLYSYNEQFF.

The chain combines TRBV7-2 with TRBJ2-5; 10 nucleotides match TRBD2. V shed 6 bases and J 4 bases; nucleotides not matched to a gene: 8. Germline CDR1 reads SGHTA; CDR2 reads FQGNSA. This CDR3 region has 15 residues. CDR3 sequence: CASRRASGSVETQYF. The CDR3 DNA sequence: TGTGCCAGCAGACGGGCTAGCGGGAGTGTAGAGACCCAGTACTTC.

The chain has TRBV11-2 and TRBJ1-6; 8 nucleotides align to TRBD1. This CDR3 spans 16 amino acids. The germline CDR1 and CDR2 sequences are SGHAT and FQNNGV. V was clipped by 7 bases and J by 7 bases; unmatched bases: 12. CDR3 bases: TGTGCCAGCACCCTACCAGGGGGGACAGGAAATTCACCCCTCCACTTT. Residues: CASTLPGGTGNSPLHF.

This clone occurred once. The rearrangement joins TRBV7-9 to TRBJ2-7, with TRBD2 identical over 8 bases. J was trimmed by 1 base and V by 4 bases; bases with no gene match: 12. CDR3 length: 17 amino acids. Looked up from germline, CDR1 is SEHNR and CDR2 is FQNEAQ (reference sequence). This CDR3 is CASSSPLGGARSYEQYF. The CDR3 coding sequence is TGTGCCAGCAGCTCCCCCCTCGGGGGGGCGAGGTCCTACGAGCAGTACTTC.

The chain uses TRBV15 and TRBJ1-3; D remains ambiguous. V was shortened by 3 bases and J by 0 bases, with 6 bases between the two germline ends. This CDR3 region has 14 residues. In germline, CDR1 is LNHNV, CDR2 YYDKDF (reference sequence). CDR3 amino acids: CATSSYSSGNTIYF. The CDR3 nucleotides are TGTGCCACCAGCAGCTACAGCTCTGGAAACACCATATATTTT.

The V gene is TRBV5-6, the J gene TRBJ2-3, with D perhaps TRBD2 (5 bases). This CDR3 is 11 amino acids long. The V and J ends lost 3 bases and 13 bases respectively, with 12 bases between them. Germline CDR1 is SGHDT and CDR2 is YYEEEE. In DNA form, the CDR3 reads TGTGCCAGCAGCTCGTTGTGGGGAGAGTATTTT. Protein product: CASSSLWGEYF.

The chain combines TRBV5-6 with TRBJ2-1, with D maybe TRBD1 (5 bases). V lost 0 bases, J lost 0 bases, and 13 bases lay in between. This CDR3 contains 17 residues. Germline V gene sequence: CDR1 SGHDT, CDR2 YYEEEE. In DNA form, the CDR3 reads TGTGCCAGCAGCTTGGAGCGATCCAGGGTCTCCTACAATGAGCAGTTCTTC. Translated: CASSLERSRVSYNEQFF.